The 17 T cell receptor beta chains reported below all come from one sample, sequenced in a study of shared clonotypes between healthy human individuals. Sequenced by immunoSEQ multiplex PCR; TCRdb stores in-frame clones only, minus some. The sample lists roughly 2.5 million clones, around 90% occurring once. Sequencing was carried out using naive CD4+ T cells sorted from blood. Subset: CD45RA+ positively selected. The source of these receptors is a man younger than 35 in good health.

This clone was recorded once. The chain employs TRBV18 and TRBJ2-5, with D unclear. The CDR3 loop spans 13 amino acids. Trimming took 5 bases from V and 5 from J, leaving 12 bases between them. Germline CDR1 and CDR2: KGHSH and LQKENI. The DNA of the CDR3 is TGTGCCAGCTCAGCTCTGGAGTGGGAGACCCAGTACTTC. Encoded protein: CASSALEWETQYF.

V usage is TRBV7-3 and J usage is TRBJ2-3; perhaps TRBD1 as D (6 bases). The V and J ends lost 4 bases and 4 bases respectively, with 12 bases between them. CDR1 is SGHTA, CDR2 FQGTGA, per germline. CDR3 length: 14 residues. This CDR3 reads CASSSGQGADTQYF. CDR3 sequence (DNA): TGTGCCAGCAGCTCGGGACAAGGCGCAGATACGCAGTATTTT. Full variable domain (rest looked up from reference TRBV7-3 and TRBJ2-3): GAGVSQTPSNKVTEKGKYVELRCDPISGHTALYWYRQSLGQGPEFLIYFQGTGAADDSGLPNDRFFAVRPEGSVSTLKIQRTERGDSAVYLCASSSGQGADTQYFGPGTRLTVL.

The rearrangement joins TRBV11-2 to TRBJ1-3, with D unresolved. The CDR3 has 16 amino acids. The V gene's germline CDR1 is SGHAT and CDR2 FQNNGV. The germline V and J ends were trimmed by 1 base and 2 bases, with 12 bases remaining between them. CDR3 sequence: CASSLVRGKAGNTIYF. CDR3 nucleotide sequence: TGTGCCAGCAGCTTAGTGCGGGGAAAGGCTGGAAACACCATATATTTT.

For the CDR3, the DNA is TGTGCCAGCAGCTTCGGACAGGGCACTGAAGCTTTCTTT. Translating it yields CASSFGQGTEAFF. The chain recombines TRBV7-2 with TRBJ1-1, with 8 bases that match TRBD1. V shed 3 bases, J shed 4 bases, and the junction held 1 base outside the gene matches. CDR1 SGHTA and CDR2 FQGNSA come from the germline V gene. This CDR3 region has 13 residues. Complete variable domain (other parts from reference TRBV7-2 and TRBJ1-1): GAGVSQSPSNKVTEKGKDVELRCDPISGHTALYWYRQSLGQGLEFLIYFQGNSAPDKSGLPSDRFSAERTGGSVSTLTIQRTQQEDSAVYLCASSFGQGTEAFFGQGTRLTVV.

Details on this clone: The same CDR3 can be traced to other DNA sequences in this sample. J is TRBJ2-5 and V is TRBV9; 9 bases line up with TRBD1. The V segment lost 3 bases and the J segment 5 bases; nucleotides outside the gene matches: 5. The CDR3 is 14 amino acids. Per germline, CDR1 SGDLS and CDR2 YYNGEE. Written as DNA, the CDR3 is TGTGCCAGCAGCGCGGGACAGGGCCGTGAGACCCAGTACTTC. Amino acid sequence: CASSAGQGRETQYF.

The V gene is TRBV19, the J gene TRBJ2-7; 13 bases map to TRBD2. The CDR3 is 16 residues long. The V segment lost 8 bases and the J segment 0 bases; nucleotides outside the gene matches: 7. Germline V gene sequence: CDR1 LNHDA, CDR2 SQIVND (reference sequence). The CDR3 sequence: CASSGLAGESSYEQYF. The DNA of the CDR3 is TGTGCCAGTTCTGGACTAGCGGGAGAAAGCTCCTACGAGCAGTACTTC.

The chain has TRBV11-1 and TRBJ1-1; D is uncertain. The CDR3 is 14 residues long. The germline V gene has CDR1 SGHAT and CDR2 FQDESV (reference sequence). The V end was cut by 1 base, the J end by 5 bases, with 11 bases between. CDR3 coding DNA: TGTGCCAGCAGCTTAGAGCTGGGGAAGACTGAAGCTTTCTTT. It codes for CASSLELGKTEAFF.

A single count supports this clone. The genes are TRBV5-1 and TRBJ2-7; D may be TRBD2 (5 bases). CDR3 size: 14 residues. V was pared by 6 bases and J by 2 bases, with 15 bases between. CDR1 is SGHRS, CDR2 YFSETQ, per germline. CDR3 sequence (DNA): TGCGCCAGCAACCCCGGTCAGCGGACCTACGAGCAGTACTTC. This sequence encodes CASNPGQRTYEQYF.

This chain uses TRBV7-6 with TRBJ1-3; no firm D call. Germline V CDR1 and CDR2: SGHVS, FNYEAQ. V was shortened by 4 bases and J by 1 base, with 14 bases between the two germline ends. The CDR3 runs to 16 residues. DNA for the CDR3: TGTGCCAGCAGCTCCCAACCAGCGGCTTCTGGAAACACCATATATTTT. It is translated as CASSSQPAASGNTIYF.

This rearrangement joins TRBV19 to TRBJ2-2; 9 nucleotides align to TRBD1. CDR3 length equals 16 residues. Germline CDR1 is LNHDA and CDR2 is SQIVND (reference sequence). Unmatched junction bases numbered 7, after V lost 5 bases and J lost 3 bases. The CDR3 sequence: CASSFTGTGYTGELFF. Written as DNA, the CDR3 is TGTGCCAGTAGTTTCACCGGGACAGGGTACACCGGGGAGCTGTTTTTT.

The chain uses TRBV11-2 and TRBJ1-4, with 7 bases matching TRBD1. Germline V lookup: CDR1 SGHAT, CDR2 FQNNGV. The ends lost 4 bases at V and 3 bases at J; junction bases unmatched: 5. The CDR3 totals 15 residues. Here the CDR3 reads CASSSNRGANEKLFF. The CDR3 coding sequence is TGTGCCAGCAGCTCAAACAGGGGCGCTAATGAAAAACTGTTTTTT. The full variable domain, in which reference TRBV11-2 and TRBJ1-4 provide the parts outside the CDR3, is EAGVAQSPRYKIIEKRQSVAFWCNPISGHATLYWYQQILGQGPKLLIQFQNNGVVDDSQLPKDRFSAERLKGVDSTLKIQPAKLEDSAVYLCASSSNRGANEKLFFGSGTQLSVL.

V usage is TRBV10-2 and J usage is TRBJ1-1; tentative D call: TRBD1 (6 bases). Germline V CDR1 and CDR2: WSHSY, SAAADI. V was clipped by 7 bases and J by 1 base, with 7 bases between them. CDR3 length: 12 residues. The CDR3 region has the DNA TGCGCCAGCAAGGGGGAGAACACTGAAGCTTTCTTT. Protein sequence: CASKGENTEAFF.

This chain links TRBV14 with TRBJ1-2; D unclear. The CDR3 contains 12 residues. The germline V and J ends were trimmed by 3 bases and 6 bases, with 8 bases remaining between them. The germline CDR1 and CDR2 sequences are SGHDN and FVKESK. The CDR3 DNA reads as TGTGCCAGCAGCCAGGAGTTTGATGGCTACACCTTC. It is translated as CASSQEFDGYTF.

The J gene is TRBJ1-4, the V gene TRBV27; D not certain. In germline, CDR1 is MNHEY, CDR2 SMNVEV (reference sequence). The CDR3 is made up of 15 amino acids. Trimming took 6 bases from V and 0 from J, leaving 11 bases between them. CDR3 protein: CASSRLDATNEKLFF. DNA of the CDR3: TGTGCCAGCAGCCGACTGGATGCAACTAATGAAAAACTGTTTTTT.

A word on this clone: A read error may explain this, as a much larger clone is one base away. The V call is TRBV18, the J call TRBJ1-2; D unclear. The CDR3 totals 13 residues. Trimming shortened V by 3 bases and J by 2 bases, and 7 bases separated the two germline ends. Germline V gene lookup returns CDR1 KGHSH and CDR2 LQKENI. The CDR3 DNA follows: TGTGCCAGCTCACCGGAGAGGAACTATGGCTACACCTTC. Protein product: CASSPERNYGYTF.

Points on this clone: The sample holds other DNA sequences that translate to the same CDR3. The rearrangement uses TRBV5-1 and TRBJ2-7; possibly TRBD1 for D (7 bases). Germline V gene data show CDR1 as SGHRS and CDR2 as YFSETQ. Trimming removed 0 bases at V and 6 bases at J, with 13 bases between. The CDR3 is made up of 14 amino acids. The chain's CDR3 is CASSLGQGGSEQYF. The CDR3 DNA reads as TGCGCCAGCAGCTTGGGACAGGGAGGAAGCGAGCAGTACTTC.

The V call is TRBV5-1, the J call TRBJ1-1; unclear D gene. V lost 5 bases, J lost 3 bases, and 11 bases lay in between. The CDR3 contains 13 residues. The germline V gene encodes CDR1 SGHRS and CDR2 YFSETQ. CDR3 in amino acids: CASSYKRDTEAFF. As DNA, the CDR3 is TGCGCCAGCAGTTATAAACGGGACACTGAAGCTTTCTTT.